The 15 T cell receptor beta chains given below trace back to one sample, sequenced in a study of blood T cell repertoires in COVID-19 (dated by TCRdb to about 2020). Libraries came from the immunoSEQ multiplex PCR assay. In its TCRdb copy, this immuneACCESS table keeps in-frame sequences only and misses some clones. Where compared with another copy, unresolved V genes explain less than half of these, and the others have no known cause. Across this sample there are more than 250,000 clones, with around 87% seen only once. Roughly 5% of the sample lies in the top ten. The source material was PBMCs or T cells enriched from blood (not recorded which). The receptors stem from a woman aged 30 to 39 who had recovered from COVID-19.

The J gene is TRBJ2-3, the V gene TRBV19; TRBD2 aligns across 8 bases. Germline V lookup: CDR1 LNHDA, CDR2 SQIVND (reference sequence). Germline trimming cut 5 bases from V and 4 bases from J; bases unmatched to any gene: 14. The CDR3 spans 17 residues. Here the CDR3 reads CASSPLRGLVGADTQYF. Written as DNA, the CDR3 is TGTGCCAGTAGTCCCTTACGGGGACTAGTAGGTGCAGATACGCAGTATTTT.

This rearrangement joins TRBV9 to TRBJ1-2; 10 nucleotides align to TRBD1. The CDR3 sequence is 15 residues long. Per the germline V gene, CDR1 is SGDLS and CDR2 is YYNGEE. Germline trimming cut 4 bases from V and 2 bases from J; bases unmatched to any gene: 5. DNA of the CDR3: TGTGCCAGCAGCCCCCAGGGACAGGGGAACTATGGCTACACCTTC. The encoded protein is CASSPQGQGNYGYTF.

The chain combines TRBV5-4 with TRBJ2-5, with D possibly matching TRBD2 (7 bases). V was shortened by 0 bases and J by 5 bases, with 11 bases between the two germline ends. Germline CDR1 SGHNT, CDR2 YYREEE (reference sequence). The CDR3 is made up of 14 amino acids. Written as DNA, the CDR3 is TGTGCCAGCAGCTTGGGGGGGGGCCGGGAGACCCAGTACTTC. This sequence encodes CASSLGGGRETQYF.

The chain carries TRBV27 and TRBJ2-7; TRBD1 matches at 7 bases. V shed 2 bases and J 4 bases; nucleotides not matched to a gene: 5. CDR1 is MNHEY, CDR2 SMNVEV, per germline (reference sequence). This CDR3 is 14 amino acids long. CDR3 amino acids: CASSLRDSWYEQYF. DNA for the CDR3: TGTGCCAGCAGTTTACGGGACAGTTGGTACGAGCAGTACTTC.

The chain carries TRBV5-1 and TRBJ1-2; D is undetermined. V lost 0 bases to trimming and J lost 6 bases, with 9 bases between them. Germline V lookup: CDR1 SGHRS, CDR2 YFSETQ. The CDR3 is 13 residues long. The CDR3 spells CASSLGPGNGYTF. CDR3 coding DNA: TGCGCCAGCAGCTTGGGCCCGGGAAATGGCTACACCTTC. Complete variable domain (other parts from reference TRBV5-1 and TRBJ1-2): KAGVTQTPRYLIKTRGQQVTLSCSPISGHRSVSWYQQTPGQGLQFLFEYFSETQRNKGNFPGRFSGRQFSNSRSEMNVSTLELGDSALYLCASSLGPGNGYTFGSGTRLTVV.

The chain has TRBV30 and TRBJ1-1; D is unclear. This CDR3 comprises 13 residues. The germline gives CDR1 GTSNPN, CDR2 SVGIG (reference sequence). The V end lost 0 bases, the J end lost 1 base, and 6 bases lay between the germline ends. The CDR3 protein is CAWSVSRNTEAFF. CDR3 in DNA: TGTGCCTGGAGTGTTTCCCGGAACACTGAAGCTTTCTTT.

V is TRBV7-8 and J is TRBJ2-5, with D uncertain. This CDR3 region has 17 residues. Germline CDR1 reads SGHVS; CDR2 reads FQNEAQ. Trimming cost V 3 bases and J 2 bases, with 19 bases left between them. The CDR3 loop is CASSFRPAASGQETQYF. For the CDR3, the DNA is TGTGCCAGCAGCTTCCGCCCAGCCGCGTCCGGGCAAGAGACCCAGTACTTC.

The chain combines TRBV18 with TRBJ1-3; 10 bases are shared with TRBD1. V lost 4 bases to trimming and J lost 1 base; unmatched junction nucleotides: 10. CDR1 is KGHSH, CDR2 LQKENI, per germline. This CDR3 is 18 amino acids long. The CDR3 coding sequence is TGTGCCAGCTCACGTAAGGACAGGGGGTCCCCGTCTGGAAACACCATATATTTT. Amino acid sequence: CASSRKDRGSPSGNTIYF.

The CDR3 sequence: CASSKQITGKQWERQGPNTEAFF. In DNA, the CDR3 is TGTGCCAGCAGCAAACAAATAACGGGGAAGCAATGGGAACGACAGGGACCAAACACTGAAGCTTTCTTT. The chain carries TRBV21-1 and TRBJ1-1; the table's D gene call, TRBD1, was not cross checked with the DNA. TRBV21-1 is recorded as a pseudogene. The CDR3 spans 23 residues.

V is TRBV27 and J is TRBJ1-5; 7 positions match TRBD1. The CDR3 contains 15 residues. The germline gives CDR1 MNHEY, CDR2 SMNVEV (reference sequence). Unmatched junction bases numbered 5, after V lost 6 bases and J lost 0 bases. As DNA, the CDR3 is TGTGCCAGCAGCCCACAGGGGTATAGCAATCAGCCCCAGCATTTT. This gives the protein CASSPQGYSNQPQHF.

The genes are TRBV19 and TRBJ2-1; 10 bases are a match to TRBD2. Germline trimming cut 3 bases from V and 0 bases from J; bases unmatched to any gene: 2. The CDR3 extends over 16 amino acids. CDR1 is LNHDA, CDR2 SQIVND, per germline (reference sequence). The CDR3 protein is CASSIPSGGSYNEQFF. The DNA for the CDR3 is TGTGCCAGTAGTATCCCTAGCGGGGGCTCCTACAATGAGCAGTTCTTC.

The chain couples TRBV19 to TRBJ2-1; 7 bases agree with TRBD2. This CDR3 has 14 residues. Losses at the gene ends were 11 bases for V and 0 bases for J; bases not matched to a gene: 7. CDR1 LNHDA and CDR2 SQIVND come from the germline V gene (reference sequence). The CDR3 nucleotides read TGTGCCGCTTCCGGGGGGAGCTCCTACAATGAGCAGTTCTTC. As protein: CAASGGSSYNEQFF.

The V call is TRBV9, the J call TRBJ2-7, with TRBD2 matching 7 bases. CDR3 length: 14 residues. CDR1 and CDR2 from the germline V gene are SGDLS and YYNGEE. V gave up 4 bases and J gave up 3 bases; unmatched junction bases: 7. CDR3 coding DNA: TGTGCCAGCAGCACTCAGGCGGGGGTCTACGAGCAGTACTTC. Residues: CASSTQAGVYEQYF.

Here the CDR3 reads CATRHDRAGANVLTF. CDR3 nucleotides: TGTGCCACCAGACACGACAGGGCTGGGGCCAACGTCCTGACTTTC. V gene TRBV15 combines with J gene TRBJ2-6; the match to TRBD1 covers 7 bases. The germline V gene encodes CDR1 LNHNV and CDR2 YYDKDF (reference sequence). Germline trimming cut 6 bases from V and 2 bases from J; bases unmatched to any gene: 4. This CDR3 has 15 amino acids.

This chain joins TRBV10-3 and TRBJ1-3; a possible D gene is TRBD1 (6 bases). Trimming left V 10 bases short and J 0 bases short, with 16 bases between. The CDR3 loop spans 15 amino acids. Germline lookup yields CDR1 ENHRY and CDR2 SYGVKD. The CDR3 nucleotides read TGTGCCACGGTGACCGGACAGATCTCTGGAAACACCATATATTTT. This gives the protein CATVTGQISGNTIYF.